The 20 T cell receptor beta chains below all came from one sample that was sequenced in a study of T cells after yellow fever vaccination. TCRdb re-analysed the 5' RACE reads in MiXCR, keeping a single row per CDR3 protein. The table has about 340,000 distinct CDR3 sequences, approximately 9% seen once. The material was PBMCs, obtained on the day of the first yellow fever vaccination. These receptors were obtained from a man between 18 and 35 years old who received the YFV17D yellow fever vaccine.

The chain couples TRBV20-1 to TRBJ2-3; no clear D. V was pared by 6 bases and J by 6 bases, with 16 bases between. Germline CDR1 DFQATT, CDR2 SNEGSKA (reference sequence). The CDR3 loop spans 13 amino acids. This chain's CDR3 is CSAEGPQVDTQYF. CDR3 nucleotides: TGCAGTGCGGAAGGACCCCAGGTGGATACGCAGTATTTT.

The V call is TRBV7-9, the J call TRBJ2-2, with D unresolved. V shed 10 bases and J shed 0 bases, with 15 bases lying between them. CDR3 length: 15 residues. CDR1 and CDR2 (germline): SEHNR, FQNEAQ (reference sequence). DNA of the CDR3: TGTGCCATGGGCCCCTTGGGTGCGAACACCGGGGAGCTGTTTTTT. It encodes CAMGPLGANTGELFF. The complete variable domain, with remaining parts taken from reference TRBV7-9 and TRBJ2-2, reads DTGVSQNPRHKITKRGQNVTFRCDPISEHNRLYWYRQTLGQGPEFLTYFQNEAQLEKSRLLSDRFSAERPKGSFSTLEIQRTEQGDSAMYLCAMGPLGANTGELFFGEGSRLTVL.

This clonotype came up many times. The CDR3 DNA follows: TGTGCCAGCACTCACCCGGTCGAGGAAAACACCGGGGAGCTGTTTTTT. Translation gives CASTHPVEENTGELFF. The chain uses TRBV12-3 or TRBV12-4 and TRBJ2-2; D ambiguous. Trimming cost V 7 bases and J 2 bases, with 17 bases left between them. The CDR3 totals 16 residues.

This clonotype was counted at least ten times. The chain has TRBV7-9 and TRBJ1-2; no clear D. Germline CDR1 SEHNR, CDR2 FQNEAQ (reference sequence). The CDR3 consists of 13 residues. Trimming cost V 7 bases and J 8 bases, with 17 bases left between them. CDR3 DNA: TGTGCCAGCACTCTAGCGGGAGCTGAAGGCTACACCTTC. Its translation: CASTLAGAEGYTF.

This chain connects TRBV5-1 to TRBJ1-6; no clear D. Germline V gene data show CDR1 as SGHRS and CDR2 as YFSETQ. Trimming stripped 6 bases from V and 13 bases from J, with 20 bases between. The CDR3 covers 14 residues. The CDR3 loop is CASNLSPDIFPLHF. The CDR3 DNA reads as TGCGCCAGCAACCTCTCCCCTGACATCTTCCCCCTCCACTTT.

This clonotype was picked up one time. This sequence joins TRBV5-4 and TRBJ2-3; the match to TRBD2 covers 12 bases. The germline V gene encodes CDR1 SGHNT and CDR2 YYREEE (reference sequence). J gave up 3 bases and V 2 bases, and 4 bases lay outside the gene matches. The CDR3 runs 16 residues. CDR3 in DNA: TGTGCCAGCAGCTTCCCTAGCGGGGGGGGGACAGATACGCAGTATTTT. This codes for CASSFPSGGGTDTQYF.

In its sample, this clonotype was seen a few times. The chain recombines TRBV4-1 with TRBJ2-3, with 8 bases that match TRBD2. V was pared by 1 base and J by 10 bases, with 16 bases of the junction left unmatched. This CDR3 is 17 amino acids long. Germline CDR1 and CDR2: MGHRA and YSYEKL. CDR3 residues: CASSQVSRGGLPSAQYF. The CDR3 DNA reads TGCGCCAGCAGCCAAGTTTCCCGGGGGGGCCTTCCGTCTGCGCAGTATTTT.

The chain couples TRBV7-3 to TRBJ2-1, with D maybe TRBD1 (6 bases). V lost 4 bases, J lost 7 bases, and 11 bases lay in between. This CDR3 contains 13 residues. Germline values: CDR1 SGHTA, CDR2 FQGTGA. CDR3 sequence (DNA): TGTGCCAGCAGCTCTGACAGGCAGAATGAGCAGTTCTTC. Amino acids: CASSSDRQNEQFF.

The chain combines TRBV29-1 with TRBJ1-1, with D hard to call. The CDR3 is 12 residues long. Trimming pared 7 bases from V and 1 base from J, leaving 10 bases between. Germline assignment: CDR1 SQVTM and CDR2 ANQGSEA. This chain's CDR3 is CSAPFRNTEAFF. CDR3 DNA: TGCAGCGCTCCGTTTAGGAACACTGAAGCTTTCTTT.

A word on this clonotype: One end of the junction fails to match germline, which may point to a read error. This chain connects TRBV12-3 or TRBV12-4 to TRBJ2-1; weak D call: TRBD1 (5 bases). This CDR3 contains 13 residues. The CDR3: CASSFRDANEPFF. The CDR3 DNA sequence: TGTGCCAGCAGTTTCAGGGATGCCAATGAGCCGTTCTTC.

Notes on this clonotype: It may be a read error: a sequence one base away is much more abundant. The gene calls are TRBV5-1 and TRBJ1-1, with 7 bases lining up with TRBD1. This CDR3 spans 14 amino acids. The V and J ends lost 2 bases and 9 bases, in that order; junction bases with no gene match: 10. The germline V gene encodes CDR1 SGHRS and CDR2 YFSETQ. In DNA form, the CDR3 reads TGCGCCAGCAGCTTAGGGGGCGTGGGGACTAAAGCTTTCTTT. It encodes CASSLGGVGTKAFF.

In its sample, this clonotype was seen a few times. J is TRBJ2-5 and V is TRBV2; unclear D gene. The CDR3 consists of 13 residues. Germline-derived CDR1 and CDR2 are SNHLY and FYNNEI. Trimming pared 2 bases from V and 2 bases from J, leaving 6 bases between. CDR3 region: CASSEHNQETQYF. CDR3 nucleotide sequence: TGTGCCAGCAGTGAACATAATCAAGAGACCCAGTACTTC.

The table lists this clonotype with a few counts. The chain uses TRBV7-8 and TRBJ1-2; 9 bases match TRBD1. V shed 0 bases and J 4 bases; nucleotides not matched to a gene: 6. Germline CDR1 is SGHVS and CDR2 is FQNEAQ. The CDR3 contains 16 residues. The CDR3 DNA reads as TGTGCCAGCAGCTTAGCGGGGGACAGGGTGGGCTATGGCTACACCTTC. Translated: CASSLAGDRVGYGYTF.

This clonotype occurred many times. This rearrangement joins TRBV7-6 to TRBJ2-2; 8 nucleotides align to TRBD2. Trimming cost V 0 bases and J 0 bases; bases outside gene matches: 3. The germline gives CDR1 SGHVS, CDR2 FNYEAQ. CDR3 length: 17 residues. The CDR3 here is CASSLAGGAANTGELFF. The DNA of the CDR3 is TGTGCCAGCAGCTTAGCCGGGGGGGCCGCGAACACCGGGGAGCTGTTTTTT.

This clonotype has a handful of counts. V gene TRBV30 combines with J gene TRBJ1-2; D perhaps matches TRBD1 (5 bases). CDR3 size: 14 residues. The germline V gene encodes CDR1 GTSNPN and CDR2 SVGIG (reference sequence). V was cut by 2 bases and J by 4 bases, with 14 bases left in between. The CDR3 DNA follows: TGTGCCTGGAGTCGAGGACACGACCTCTATGGCTACACCTTC. Translating it yields CAWSRGHDLYGYTF.

This clonotype turned up a few times. The genes are TRBV5-1 and TRBJ1-2; D unclear. Per the germline V gene, CDR1 is SGHRS and CDR2 is YFSETQ. The germline V and J ends were trimmed by 4 bases and 3 bases, with 13 bases remaining between them. The CDR3 sequence is 14 residues long. CDR3 bases: TGCGCCAGCAGCGAAGACGGGAGTTACTATGGCTACACCTTC. It is translated as CASSEDGSYYGYTF.

The J gene is TRBJ2-1, the V gene TRBV27; D perhaps matches TRBD1 (6 bases). This CDR3 has 14 amino acids. Germline V gene lookup returns CDR1 MNHEY and CDR2 SMNVEV (reference sequence). Between the trimmed V and J ends, which lost 6 bases and 0 bases, there was a span of 9 bases. Here the CDR3 DNA reads TGTGCCAGCAGCTCAGGGGCCTCCTACAATGAGCAGTTCTTC. As protein: CASSSGASYNEQFF.

At least ten counts were recorded for this clonotype. This rearrangement joins TRBV5-6 to TRBJ1-2, with D maybe TRBD1 (5 bases). The germline V gene encodes CDR1 SGHDT and CDR2 YYEEEE. The V gene lost 4 bases and the J gene lost 2 bases, with 9 bases spanning the gap. The CDR3 totals 13 residues. The CDR3 loop is CASSQGRNYGYTF. The CDR3 DNA is TGTGCCAGCAGCCAGGGACGAAACTATGGCTACACCTTC.

This clonotype occurred a few times. The chain carries TRBV18 and TRBJ2-1; D may be TRBD2 (7 bases). V lost 1 base and J lost 5, with 12 bases in between. Germline values: CDR1 KGHSH, CDR2 LQKENI. The CDR3 spans 15 residues. The CDR3: CASSPRGGPDNEQFF. CDR3 DNA sequence: TGTGCCAGCTCACCACGGGGGGGGCCTGACAATGAGCAGTTCTTC.

This sequence joins TRBV5-1 and TRBJ2-2; perhaps TRBD1 as D (6 bases). Germline assignment: CDR1 SGHRS and CDR2 YFSETQ. CDR3 size: 18 residues. V lost 0 bases to trimming and J lost 1 base, with 16 bases between them. The CDR3 nucleotides are TGCGCCAGCAGCTTGGTCTTAAGGGGGAAAGGGAACACCGGGGAGCTGTTTTTT. The encoded protein is CASSLVLRGKGNTGELFF.